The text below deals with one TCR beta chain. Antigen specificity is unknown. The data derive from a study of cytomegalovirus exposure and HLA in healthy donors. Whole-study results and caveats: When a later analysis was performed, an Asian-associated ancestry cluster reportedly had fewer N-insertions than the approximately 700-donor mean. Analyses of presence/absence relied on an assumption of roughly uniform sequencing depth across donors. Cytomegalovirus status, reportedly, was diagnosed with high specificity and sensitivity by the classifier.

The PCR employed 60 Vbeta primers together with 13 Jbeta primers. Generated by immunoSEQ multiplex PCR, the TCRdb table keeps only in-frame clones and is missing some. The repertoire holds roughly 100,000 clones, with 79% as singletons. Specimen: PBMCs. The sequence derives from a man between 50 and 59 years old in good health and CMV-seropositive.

CDR3 nucleotides: TGTGCCATCAGATCCGGGACTAGATACAATGAGCAGTTCTTC. Its protein product is CAIRSGTRYNEQFF. The chain uses TRBV10-3 and TRBJ2-1, with TRBD2 identical over 8 bases. V lost 6 bases and J lost 4; bases outside the gene matches: 5. This CDR3 comprises 14 residues. From germline, CDR1 is ENHRY and CDR2 SYGVKD.